These T cell receptor beta chains were read from a single sample in a study of cytomegalovirus exposure and HLA in healthy donors. Profiling relied on immunoSEQ multiplex PCR, and the TCRdb table lists in-frame clones only, not all of them. This table holds around 110,000 clones, nearly 75% found once. Sequences were obtained from PBMCs. The receptors derive from a man under 40 in good health and CMV-seropositive. Both conserved end residues are part of each CDR3. The D gene is left open where the match is weak. Clone sizes are given selectively: once, few, many, or a class where the clone is expanded.

NA | TRBJ1-3 | TRBD1 | TRBV7-2 | TGTGCCAGCAGCCTATACAGGGGTTCGCAAGGAAACACCATATATTTT | CASSLYRGSQGNTIYF
NA | TRBJ1-2 | NA | TRBV18 | TGTGCCAGCTCACCACCCTCAGGGACTTATGGCTACACCTTC | CASSPPSGTYGYTF
NA | TRBJ2-3 | NA | TRBV2 | TGTGCCAGCAGTGATCTCGAGGGTCCGGGTACGCAGTATTTT | CASSDLEGPGTQYF
NA | TRBJ1-1 | TRBD1 | TRBV28 | TGTGCCAGCAGTCCCCCCCGCCGGCACAGGGGTATTGAAGCTTTCTTT | CASSPPRRHRGIEAFF
NA | TRBJ1-5 | NA | TRBV28 | TGTGCCAGCAGTTTTGGACAGTCTTATCAGCCCCAGCATTTT | CASSFGQSYQPQHF
NA | TRBJ1-5 | NA | TRBV5-6 | TGTGCCAGCAGCCTCGGACATAATCAGCCCCAGCATTTT | CASSLGHNQPQHF
NA | TRBJ2-5 | TRBD1 | TRBV6-4 | TGTGCCAGCAGGAGGGACAGGGGGCGCGGGGAGACCCAGTACTTC | CASRRDRGRGETQYF
NA | TRBJ2-7 | TRBD2 | TRBV7-9 | TGTGCCAGCAGCTTACCCAAATCACTAGCGGGGAATCCCTACGAGCAGTACTTC | CASSLPKSLAGNPYEQYF
NA | TRBJ2-1 | NA | TRBV30 | TGTGCCGAATTACAGGGTAATGAGCAGTTCTTC | CAELQGNEQFF
NA | TRBJ1-6 | NA | TRBV18 | TGTGCCAGCTCCCAGGGGCGGATATATAATTCACCCCTCCACTTT | CASSQGRIYNSPLHF
NA | TRBJ1-1 | NA | TRBV7-8 | TGTGCCAGCAGCCCCCACCTCGGGTCCCGGAACACTGAAGCTTTCTTT | CASSPHLGSRNTEAFF
medium-sized | TRBJ1-1 | NA | TRBV6-5 | TGTGCCAGCAGTTACTCGACCAGGGCCACTGAAGCTTTCTTT | CASSYSTRATEAFF
NA | TRBJ1-1 | TRBD1 | TRBV6-5 | TGTGCCAGCACCTCACGACAGGGGAAGCCTGAAGCTTTCTTT | CASTSRQGKPEAFF
NA | TRBJ2-3 | NA | TRBV4-1 | TGCGCCAGCAGCCAAGGGCGGGGTACGGATACGCAGTATTTT | CASSQGRGTDTQYF
NA | TRBJ2-3 | TRBD1 | TRBV9 | TGTGCCAGCAGCGTCTTCGGACAGGGCTTTAGCACAGATACGCAGTATTTT | CASSVFGQGFSTDTQYF
NA | TRBJ2-3 | TRBD2 | TRBV10-2 | TGCGCCAGCAGTGAACTAGCGGGGGGCATAGATACGCAGTATTTT | CASSELAGGIDTQYF
once | TRBJ1-6 | NA | TRBV2 | TGTGCCAGCAGTTCCCCCCTCAAGAGCTCCTATAATTCACCCCTCCACTTT | CASSSPLKSSYNSPLHF
once | TRBJ1-5 | NA | TRBV2 | TGTGCCAGCAGTGAGTCAGGAGGGGCGAATCAGCCCCAGCATTTT | CASSESGGANQPQHF
NA | TRBJ1-6 | TRBD1 | TRBV6-5 | TGTGCCAGCAGTCGAGGACAGGACAGGTCACCCCTCCACTTT | CASSRGQDRSPLHF
NA | TRBJ1-2 | NA | TRBV11-2 | TGTGCCAGCAGCTCACAGAACCCTAAAGGAAAGGCCTTC | CASSSQNPKGKAF
NA | TRBJ2-7 | NA | TRBV27 | TGTGCCAGCATGTCCCGGCTAGCTACGTACGAGCAGTACTTC | CASMSRLATYEQYF
NA | TRBJ1-2 | NA | TRBV30 | TGTGCCTGGAGTGGAGGCAGTTCCTTCTATGGCTACACCTTC | CAWSGGSSFYGYTF
NA | TRBJ2-5 | TRBD2 | TRBV7-2 | TGTGCCAGCAGCTTGACTAGCGGGGGTTTAGGAGAGACCCAGTACTTC | CASSLTSGGLGETQYF
NA | TRBJ2-5 | TRBD1 | TRBV18 | TGTGCCAGCTCACCACCGGGACAGATACAAGAGACCCAGTACTTC | CASSPPGQIQETQYF
NA | TRBJ1-6 | NA | TRBV2 | TGTGCCAGCGTGACAGGTTGGGATAGTGATTCACCCCTCCACTTT | CASVTGWDSDSPLHF